Below are 28 T cell receptor beta chains sequenced from a single sample in a study of identical twins. TCRdb itself ran the 5' RACE reads through MiXCR, one entry per CDR3 protein. The sample has about 100,000 distinct CDR3 sequences, about 6% seen once; the top ten hold about an eighth. The source material was memory T cells sorted from blood. All receptors derive from a woman aged 50 to 60 in good health.

This clonotype was detected ten times or more. This chain links TRBV25-1 with TRBJ2-4; D is unclear. The CDR3 consists of 11 residues. Germline loops: CDR1 MGHDK, CDR2 SYGVNS. V lost 3 bases and J lost 8, with 5 bases in between. CDR3 residues: CASSDGYIQYF. The CDR3 region has the DNA TGTGCCAGCAGTGACGGGTACATTCAGTACTTC.

This clonotype was recorded at least ten times. The rearrangement uses TRBV6-5 and TRBJ2-7, with 14 bases identical to TRBD2. The CDR3 loop spans 17 amino acids. The V gene's germline CDR1 is MNHEY and CDR2 SVGAGI. V gave up 6 bases and J gave up 2 bases; unmatched junction bases: 9. CDR3 DNA sequence: TGTGCCAGCAGACCGACTAGCGGGAGGGTAACAACCTACGAGCAGTACTTC. It yields the protein CASRPTSGRVTTYEQYF.

This clonotype was counted a few times. V is TRBV5-6 and J is TRBJ2-2; 10 bases align to TRBD2. The CDR3 is made up of 13 amino acids. Looked up from germline, CDR1 is SGHDT and CDR2 is YYEEEE. With V trimmed by 4 bases and J by 9 bases, 3 bases remained unmatched. The CDR3 loop reads CASSKLAGRELFF. CDR3 DNA: TGTGCCAGCAGCAAACTAGCGGGGAGGGAGCTGTTTTTT.

This clonotype was counted many times. The rearrangement links TRBV13 to TRBJ2-3; 9 positions match TRBD2. There are 16 residues in the CDR3. Germline V gene lookup returns CDR1 PRHDT and CDR2 FYEKMQ (reference sequence). The V gene end was trimmed by 5 bases and the J gene end by 2 bases; junction bases not matched to a gene: 8. The CDR3 nucleotides read TGTGCCAGCAGCCCTCCGACTAGCGGCACCACAGATACGCAGTATTTT. This translates into CASSPPTSGTTDTQYF.

This clonotype was picked up many times. This rearrangement joins TRBV11-3 to TRBJ2-2, with D possibly TRBD2 on 6 matching bases. V lost 6 bases and J 1 base, leaving 12 bases between the germline ends. The length of the CDR3 is 15 residues. The germline gives CDR1 SGHNT, CDR2 YENEEA. The CDR3 DNA reads TGTGCCAGCAGTTTGGTAGCGGTGAACACCGGGGAGCTGTTTTTT. It specifies CASSLVAVNTGELFF. The full variable domain, in which reference TRBV11-3 and TRBJ2-2 provide the parts outside the CDR3, is EAGVVQSPRYKIIEKKQPVAFWCNPISGHNTLYWYLQNLGQGPELLIRYENEEAVDDSQLPKDRFSAERLKGVDSTLKIQPAELGDSAVYLCASSLVAVNTGELFFGEGSRLTVL.

The sample holds many counts of this clonotype. V is TRBV11-2 and J is TRBJ2-7, with 7 bases identical to TRBD2. Germline CDR1 is SGHAT and CDR2 is FQNNGV. The CDR3 is 16 amino acids. The trim removed 6 bases at V and 6 bases at J, leaving 17 bases unmatched. CDR3 loop: CASRATWAGGSSEQYV. The CDR3 DNA follows: TGTGCCAGCAGAGCAACATGGGCGGGCGGGAGTTCCGAGCAGTACGTC.

This clonotype appeared many times. The chain combines TRBV27 with TRBJ2-2, with D perhaps TRBD1 (6 bases). The V end was cut by 6 bases, the J end by 4 bases, with 12 bases between. The CDR3 is 14 residues long. Per the germline V gene, CDR1 is MNHEY and CDR2 is SMNVEV (reference sequence). The DNA for the CDR3 is TGTGCCAGCAGGGGGGCAGGCTCCACCGGGGAGCTGTTTTTT. Amino acids: CASRGAGSTGELFF.

The chain links TRBV29-1 to TRBJ2-1, with D tentatively TRBD1 (6 bases). V lost 6 bases, J lost 2 bases, and 11 bases lay in between. The CDR3 contains 13 residues. Germline CDR1 SQVTM, CDR2 ANQGSEA. CDR3 nucleotide sequence: TGCAGCGTGGGGGACACAACCTACAATGAGCAGTTCTTC. Translation: CSVGDTTYNEQFF.

This clonotype was counted ten times or more. The J gene is TRBJ2-1, the V gene TRBV4-2; 11 bases fit TRBD2. Per germline, CDR1 LGHNA and CDR2 YNFKEQ. CDR3 length: 17 amino acids. With 4 bases clipped from V and 6 bases from J, the junction kept 11 bases outside the gene matches. CDR3 loop: CASSLRLAGSPRNEQFF. The CDR3 DNA reads as TGTGCCAGCAGCCTCCGACTAGCGGGAAGTCCGCGCAATGAGCAGTTCTTC.

This clonotype was detected a few times. V is TRBV6-1 and J is TRBJ2-7, with 10 bases that match TRBD2. The germline V gene encodes CDR1 MNHNS and CDR2 SASEGT. V lost 6 bases and J lost 7; bases outside the gene matches: 9. The CDR3 is made up of 14 amino acids. CDR3 in DNA: TGTGCCAGCAGGTTGCTAGCGGGAGCTGGTGAGCAGTACGTC. As protein: CASRLLAGAGEQYV.

This clonotype was seen many times. The chain links TRBV20-1 to TRBJ1-1; D gene ambiguous. Trimming cost V 5 bases and J 3 bases, with 13 bases left between them. CDR3 length equals 13 residues. The germline V gene encodes CDR1 DFQATT and CDR2 SNEGSKA (reference sequence). In DNA form, the CDR3 reads TGCAGTGCTGAGGAGGGATCGGACACTGAAGCTTTCTTT. Translated: CSAEEGSDTEAFF.

The table lists this clonotype with many counts. The chain combines TRBV5-1 with TRBJ2-2; 8 positions match TRBD2. The germline gives CDR1 SGHRS, CDR2 YFSETQ. CDR3 length: 16 amino acids. With V trimmed by 3 bases and J by 3 bases, 7 bases remained unmatched. CDR3: CASSWLAGLDTGELFF. In DNA, the CDR3 is TGCGCCAGCAGCTGGTTAGCGGGATTGGACACCGGGGAGCTGTTTTTT.

At least ten counts were recorded for this clonotype. This sequence joins TRBV5-6 and TRBJ2-5, with D maybe TRBD1 (6 bases). The CDR3 loop spans 13 amino acids. The V gene lost 0 bases and the J gene lost 5 bases, with 8 bases spanning the gap. Germline values: CDR1 SGHDT, CDR2 YYEEEE. Here the CDR3 reads CASSLEGVETQYF. In nucleotides, the CDR3 is TGTGCCAGCAGCTTGGAGGGGGTGGAGACCCAGTACTTC.

This rearrangement joins TRBV6-5 to TRBJ2-7, with 14 bases lining up with TRBD2. Per the germline V gene, CDR1 is MNHEY and CDR2 is SVGAGI. The CDR3 sequence is 16 residues long. J was trimmed by 3 bases and V by 5 bases; bases with no gene match: 6. Here the CDR3 DNA reads TGTGCCAGCAGTCACCCTGGGACTAGCGGGAGCTACGAGCAGTACGTC. Protein: CASSHPGTSGSYEQYV.

The chain joins TRBV3-1 to TRBJ2-3, with unresolved D. V lost 0 bases, J lost 7 bases, and 5 bases lay in between. The CDR3 sequence is 12 residues long. Germline V gene data show CDR1 as LGHDT and CDR2 as YNNKEL (reference sequence). DNA of the CDR3: TGTGCCAGCAGCCAAGAATTCCATACGCAGTATTTT. Protein sequence: CASSQEFHTQYF.

The chain employs TRBV6-5 and TRBJ1-1, with 10 positions matching TRBD1. Per germline, CDR1 MNHEY and CDR2 SVGAGI. This CDR3 has 12 amino acids. V lost 6 bases and J lost 12; bases outside the gene matches: 7. CDR3 nucleotide sequence: TGTGCCAGCAGGGACGGGGGACAGGGGACTTTCTTT. This translates into CASRDGGQGTFF.

This clonotype was counted many times. Written as DNA, the CDR3 is TGTGCCAGCAATTCCCTCGGACATACCTACGAGCAGTACGTC. Protein sequence: CASNSLGHTYEQYV. This chain joins TRBV6-2 or TRBV6-3 and TRBJ2-7; possible D gene TRBD1, 5 bases. Germline CDR1 reads MNHEY; CDR2 reads SVGEGT. This CDR3 region has 14 residues. Trimming stripped 7 bases from V and 2 bases from J, with 15 bases between.

V gene TRBV4-1 combines with J gene TRBJ2-7; D may be TRBD1 or TRBD2 (5 bases each). The CDR3 runs 15 residues. Germline CDR1 reads MGHRA; CDR2 reads YSYEKL. Trimming took off 4 bases at V and 4 bases at J, with 17 bases between the two ends. Here the CDR3 reads CASSPRDELFYEQYF. The CDR3 DNA reads TGCGCCAGCAGCCCCCGGGACGAACTTTTTTACGAGCAGTACTTC.

This chain links TRBV12-3 or TRBV12-4 with TRBJ2-4; tentative D call: TRBD2 (5 bases). With 6 bases removed from V and 7 bases from J, the gap between germline ends came to 19 bases. The CDR3 runs 15 residues. CDR3 sequence: CASSRQGSGSNIQYF. The CDR3 coding sequence is TGTGCCAGCAGCCGACAAGGATCGGGAAGTAACATTCAGTACTTC.

The sample holds many counts of this clonotype. V and J are TRBV2 and TRBJ2-1, with D unresolved. Germline CDR1 is SNHLY and CDR2 is FYNNEI. CDR3 size: 14 residues. V was cut by 6 bases and J by 5 bases, with 14 bases left in between. The CDR3 sequence: CASSGEVTDNEQFF. The DNA of the CDR3 is TGTGCCAGCAGCGGAGAAGTGACTGACAATGAGCAGTTCTTC. Filled out from reference TRBV2 and TRBJ2-1, the complete variable domain reads EPEVTQTPSHQVTQMGQEVILRCVPISNHLYFYWYRQILGQKVEFLVSFYNNEISEKSEIFDDQFSVERPDGSNFTLKIRSTKLEDSAMYFCASSGEVTDNEQFFGPGTRLTVL.

This clonotype was recorded many times. This chain uses TRBV4-1 with TRBJ2-1; TRBD2 agrees at 14 bases. Trimming at V came to 5 bases and at J to 8 bases, leaving 14 bases not matched to a gene. Germline lookup yields CDR1 MGHRA and CDR2 YSYEKL. The CDR3 contains 18 residues. The CDR3 region is CASSTPPRTSGRMDEQFF. DNA of the CDR3: TGCGCCAGCAGCACCCCTCCTAGGACTAGCGGGAGGATGGATGAGCAGTTCTTC.

This clonotype has a handful of counts. The chain recombines TRBV6-5 with TRBJ2-7; a possible D gene is TRBD1 (5 bases). V shed 2 bases and J shed 6 bases, with 11 bases lying between them. Germline assignment: CDR1 MNHEY and CDR2 SVGAGI. This CDR3 region has 13 residues. The chain's CDR3 is CASSYRRQLEQYF. CDR3 in DNA: TGTGCCAGCAGTTACCGGAGACAGCTCGAGCAGTACTTC.

The V gene is TRBV5-1, the J gene TRBJ2-7; 11 nucleotides agree with TRBD2. The CDR3 consists of 15 residues. V dropped 5 bases and J dropped 3; count of bases not matched to a gene: 7. Germline CDR1 SGHRS, CDR2 YFSETQ. CDR3 DNA sequence: TGCGCCAGCAGTATAGGACTAGCGGGCCTCTACGAGCAGTACTTC. It codes for CASSIGLAGLYEQYF.

This clonotype was recorded at least ten times. V and J are TRBV6-1 and TRBJ1-5; D uncertain. CDR1 is MNHNS and CDR2 is SASEGT in the germline V gene. CDR3 length equals 14 residues. The germline V and J ends were trimmed by 5 bases and 3 bases, with 11 bases remaining between them. Here the CDR3 DNA reads TGTGCCAGCAGTTCGTTCGGATTCAATCAGCCCCAGCATTTT. Translated: CASSSFGFNQPQHF.

The sample holds many counts of this clonotype. This chain connects TRBV5-6 to TRBJ2-1; 7 positions match TRBD1. Germline lookup yields CDR1 SGHDT and CDR2 YYEEEE. The CDR3 runs 16 residues. V shed 0 bases, J shed 3 bases, and the junction held 6 bases outside the gene matches. This chain's CDR3 is CASSLEDRAYYNEQFF. DNA for the CDR3: TGTGCCAGCAGCTTGGAAGACAGGGCCTACTACAATGAGCAGTTCTTC.

In its sample, this clonotype was seen many times. The chain combines TRBV20-1 with TRBJ1-4; 8 bases are shared with TRBD1. The junction had 12 bases not matched to a gene; V was cut back by 5 bases and J by 7 bases. The CDR3 runs to 15 residues. Germline V gene lookup returns CDR1 DFQATT and CDR2 SNEGSKA (reference sequence). The DNA for the CDR3 is TGCAGTGCTGAGACTCAGGGGGCGCGGGGTGAAAAACTGTTTTTT. The encoded protein is CSAETQGARGEKLFF.

This clonotype was recorded at least ten times. The genes are TRBV14 and TRBJ2-3; unclear D gene. The CDR3 runs to 12 residues. V lost 0 bases and J lost 6, with 4 bases in between. Germline V CDR1 and CDR2: SGHDN, FVKESK. The CDR3 loop reads CASSQDTDTQYF. DNA for the CDR3: TGTGCCAGCAGCCAAGATACTGATACGCAGTATTTT.

There are a few counts of this clonotype. The chain has TRBV5-6 and TRBJ2-2, with D possibly called TRBD1 or TRBD2 (5 bases each). The germline CDR1 and CDR2 sequences are SGHDT and YYEEEE. This CDR3 contains 16 residues. V was clipped by 2 bases and J by 4 bases, with 15 bases between them. In DNA form, the CDR3 reads TGTGCCAGCAGCTTTCAGGCCTCGGGACCCACCGGGGAGCTGTTTTTT. Translation: CASSFQASGPTGELFF.